This T cell receptor beta chain was recorded in a study of blood T cell repertoires in COVID-19. Between the trimmed V and J ends, which lost 5 bases and 0 bases, there was a span of 14 bases. CDR1 and CDR2 from the germline V gene are MNHEY and SVGEGT. The CDR3 totals 16 residues. Some clones are missing from TCRdb's copy, which holds only in-frame ones; the method was immunoSEQ multiplex PCR. The table shows roughly 200,000 clones, with approximately 85% occurring only once. This rearrangement joins TRBV6-2 or TRBV6-3 to TRBJ1-5; D possibly corresponds to TRBD1 (5 bases). Sequencing used peripheral blood. This TCR derives from a human donor with active or convalescent COVID-19. The donor label of this sample is uncertain. CDR3 DNA: TGTGCCAGCAGTCCAACGGGGGGGTATAGCAATCAGCCCCAGCATTTT. Translated: CASSPTGGYSNQPQHF.